Listed below are T cell receptor beta chains from one sample, sequenced in a study of glioma-infiltrating T cells. One entry per CDR3 protein, called by TCRdb with MiXCR from the multiplex PCR reads. The sample consists of a few hundred thousand distinct CDR3 sequences, approximately 42% of them appearing once. The sequenced sample was glioma tissue, nonneoplastic brain tissue, or PBMCs (not recorded which). All receptors derive from a human donor with low-grade glioma or glioblastoma, undergoing nonglioma brain surgery, or in good health (not recorded which). CDR3s include the opening cysteine and the closing phenylalanine or tryptophan. Each record gives: J gene, clone size, V gene, CDR3 protein. Clone size is given for some rows only: seen once, a few or many times, or a class if the clone is expanded.

>TRBJ2-1|.|TRBV4-1
CASSQDESGYYNEQFF
>TRBJ2-3|.|TRBV7-9
CASSQRVRLAASTDTQYF
>TRBJ2-7|.|TRBV9
CASSVAGGTYEQYF
>TRBJ2-1|few|TRBV20-1
CSGTGLAGRNEQFF
>TRBJ2-5|many|TRBV6-2/TRBV6-3
CATLRGQLYF
>TRBJ2-5|many|TRBV20-1
CSASWQETQYF
>TRBJ2-3|.|TRBV29-1
CSVGSSTQYF
>TRBJ2-2|few|TRBV19
CASRVARNTGELFF
>TRBJ2-1|many|TRBV27
CASRGLAGVELFF
>TRBJ2-1|.|TRBV28
CASSFREAPEGVEQFF
>TRBJ2-1|.|TRBV6-1
CASMRAGSGIEQLF
>TRBJ2-7|.|TRBV20-1
CSASRPGGLTAYEQYF
>TRBJ2-7|.|TRBV10-3
CAISDPRTALGGEQYF
>TRBJ2-2|.|TRBV15
CATSRDGGAGELFF
>TRBJ2-5|few|TRBV20-1
CSARTPGLGKETQYF
>TRBJ2-7|few|TRBV27
CASRRTGVGSYEQYF
>TRBJ2-1|many|TRBV28
CASSSPSGSNEQFF
>TRBJ2-1|.|TRBV6-1
CASTLDRYTQFF
>TRBJ1-1|many|TRBV6-2/TRBV6-3
CASSRLRVLNTEAFF
>TRBJ2-2|.|TRBV20-1
CSAREQTGELFF
>TRBJ1-2|.|TRBV12-3/TRBV12-4
CASSFPGWRKNYGYTF
>TRBJ1-1|.|TRBV7-2
CASSLGGHTEAFF
>.|.|TRBV7-6
CASSPPLGLAGPPRDEQFF
>TRBJ1-1|.|TRBV9
CASSVGTDMNTEAFF
>TRBJ2-2|few|TRBV15
CATSRAGGRGITGELFF
>TRBJ1-2|few|TRBV19
CARENTYGYTF
>TRBJ2-2|.|TRBV20-1
CSATFTGELFF
>TRBJ2-7|.|TRBV4-3
CASSQVTRASGSYEQYF
>TRBJ2-3|many|TRBV6-2/TRBV6-3
CASSQREGRTDTQYF
>TRBJ1-1|few|TRBV28
CASSFRGGGMNTEAFF
>TRBJ2-6|.|TRBV27
CASSSRSQGAVSGANVLTF
>TRBJ2-3|many|TRBV20-1
CSEAASGGVDTQYF
>TRBJ2-7|.|TRBV28
CASSLVKTYEQNF
>TRBJ2-7|.|TRBV6-5
CASSYSAESYNEQYF
>TRBJ2-7|.|TRBV19
CASRGQGSFYEQYF
>TRBJ2-7|.|TRBV20-1
CSAIQTSGDLYEQYF
>TRBJ1-1|.|TRBV28
CASSKTGDNVGKAFF
>TRBJ2-7|many|TRBV6-2/TRBV6-3
CASSSREVEQYF
>TRBJ2-7|few|TRBV27
CATGEGALGEQYF
>TRBJ1-1|.|TRBV5-1
CASSFQKMHRDRNTQAFF
>TRBJ2-5|.|TRBV20-1
CSARFRGGIQETQYF
>TRBJ1-5|.|TRBV4-1
CSSSQRDSNQPQHF
>TRBJ2-4|.|TRBV28
CASRRERTNLAKNIQYF
>TRBJ2-1|many|TRBV6-6
CASSYSSGYNEQFF
>TRBJ2-5|.|TRBV12-3/TRBV12-4
CASSLGRESQETQYF
>TRBJ1-5|many|TRBV6-1
CASSGGQAYQPQHF
>TRBJ2-7|many|TRBV27
CASSPKGAGGYEQYF
>TRBJ2-7|many|TRBV6-2/TRBV6-3
CASSYSLVEQYF
>TRBJ2-7|.|TRBV18
CASSLRDAGYEQYF
>TRBJ1-3|.|TRBV2
CASSLEPGTIYF
>TRBJ2-7|few|TRBV15
CAISRGDNEQYF
>TRBJ2-3|.|TRBV11-2
CASSSDGTRSDTQYF